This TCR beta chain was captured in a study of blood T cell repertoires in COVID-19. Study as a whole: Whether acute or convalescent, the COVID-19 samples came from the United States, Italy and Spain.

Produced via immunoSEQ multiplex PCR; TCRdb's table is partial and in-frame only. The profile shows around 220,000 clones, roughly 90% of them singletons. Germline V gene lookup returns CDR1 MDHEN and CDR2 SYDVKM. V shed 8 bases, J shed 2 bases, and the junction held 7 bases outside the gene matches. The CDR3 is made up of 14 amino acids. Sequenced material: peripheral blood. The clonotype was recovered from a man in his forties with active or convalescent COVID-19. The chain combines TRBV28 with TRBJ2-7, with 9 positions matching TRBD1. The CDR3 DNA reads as TGTGCCAGCCTCGGGACAGGGTATACCTACGAGCAGTACTTC. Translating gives CASLGTGYTYEQYF.